This T cell receptor beta chain was recorded in a study of Graves' ophthalmopathy and Graves' hyperthyroidism. Turning to this clonotype: An end of the junction does not agree with germline; a read error may underlie this.

RNA transcripts were the template, and TCR beta CDR3 regions were amplified from them. RT-PCR was first run with HTBI primers, then multiplex PCR in a second round. TCRdb independently ran MiXCR on the multiplex PCR reads; one entry per CDR3 protein. Of 200,000 to 250,000 distinct CDR3 sequences detected, around a fifth appear once; the ten largest clones hold roughly 44%. The material sequenced was peripheral blood. The source of this sequence is a woman between 45 and 60 years old with Graves' ophthalmopathy.

Written as DNA, the CDR3 is TGTGCCACCAGCAGCAGTCACAATCAGCCCCAGCTTTTT. Protein sequence: CATSSSHNQPQLF. This chain joins TRBV15 and TRBJ1-5; D not resolved. This CDR3 has 13 residues. Germline CDR1 reads LNHNV; CDR2 reads YYDKDF (reference sequence).